The clone carrying this T cell receptor (beta chain) has ten or more counts. Its target is not known. This sample is part of a study of T cells in Graves' hyperthyroidism and ophthalmopathy. Study context: Peripheral blood sampling occurred at initial diagnosis, before any treatment.

Trimming cost V 5 bases and J 2 bases; bases outside gene matches: 4. The CDR3 extends over 14 amino acids. Germline CDR1 and CDR2: SGHAT and FQNNGV. Template material for amplifying TCR beta CDR3 regions consisted of RNA transcripts. The TCR CDR3 was amplified in a first-round RT-PCR using the HTBI primer set. One entry per CDR3 protein, called by TCRdb with MiXCR from the multiplex PCR reads. The sample lists a few hundred thousand distinct CDR3 sequences, roughly 14% occurring once. Study outcomes and limitations: Most thyroid clonotypes expanded above 0.001 were also detected in blood.

Graves' hyperthyroidism was deemed stable given no ophthalmopathy progression within 18 months. The authors obtained PBMCs from more than 8 ml of fresh peripheral blood. V usage is TRBV11-2 and J usage is TRBJ2-3; 7 nucleotides line up with TRBD1. Material: blood. The receptor's source is a woman in her 30s with Graves' hyperthyroidism. CDR3 region: CASSQGQITDTQYF. The DNA for the CDR3 is TGTGCCAGCAGCCAGGGACAGATCACAGATACGCAGTATTTT.